A selection of T cell receptor beta chains follows, all from one sample in a study of cytomegalovirus exposure and HLA in healthy donors. The data were produced by immunoSEQ multiplex PCR, yet TCRdb's version contains in-frame clones alone and is incomplete. The sample table includes more than 40,000 clones. Input material: PBMCs. The receptors here all came from a woman aged 40 to 55 in good health and CMV-seronegative. CDR3s include the opening cysteine and the closing phenylalanine or tryptophan. Fields, in order: D gene, CDR3 length, V gene, J gene, CDR3 protein, CDR3 DNA. A D gene is named only where the DNA matches it firmly.

d_gene: TRBD2; len: 18; v_gene: TRBV11-2; j_gene: TRBJ2-3; CDR3aa: CASSLLAGGNPSTDTQYF; CDR3nt: TGTGCCAGCAGCTTACTAGCGGGGGGGAATCCTAGCACAGATACGCAGTATTTT
d_gene: NA; len: 13; v_gene: TRBV30; j_gene: TRBJ2-7; CDR3aa: CALNGDPPYEQYF; CDR3nt: TGTGCCCTAAACGGAGACCCCCCTTACGAGCAGTACTTC
d_gene: NA; len: 15; v_gene: TRBV18; j_gene: TRBJ1-4; CDR3aa: CASSPYTGRDEKLFF; CDR3nt: TGTGCCAGCTCACCATATACAGGGCGGGATGAAAAACTGTTTTTT
d_gene: NA; len: 12; v_gene: TRBV10-3; j_gene: TRBJ1-1; CDR3aa: CAIASGGTEAFF; CDR3nt: TGTGCCATCGCTAGCGGGGGTACTGAAGCTTTCTTT
d_gene: TRBD1; len: 14; v_gene: TRBV28; j_gene: TRBJ2-5; CDR3aa: CASSFGDRGETQYF; CDR3nt: TGTGCCAGCAGTTTTGGGGACAGGGGAGAGACCCAGTACTTC
d_gene: TRBD1; len: 19; v_gene: TRBV7-9; j_gene: TRBJ2-1; CDR3aa: CASSLALGRGGQGGNEQFF; CDR3nt: TGTGCCAGCAGCTTAGCCCTTGGACGTGGGGGACAGGGTGGGAATGAGCAGTTCTTC
d_gene: NA; len: 12; v_gene: TRBV5-1; j_gene: TRBJ1-2; CDR3aa: CASSLDSYGYTF; CDR3nt: TGCGCCAGCAGCTTGGACAGCTATGGCTACACCTTC
d_gene: NA; len: 14; v_gene: TRBV18; j_gene: TRBJ2-3; CDR3aa: CASSPLLSTDTQYF; CDR3nt: TGTGCCAGCTCACCCCTACTAAGCACAGATACGCAGTATTTT
d_gene: NA; len: 15; v_gene: TRBV9; j_gene: TRBJ2-1; CDR3aa: CASSVGVYNYNEQFF; CDR3nt: TGTGCCAGCAGCGTAGGAGTCTATAACTACAATGAGCAGTTCTTC
d_gene: TRBD1; len: 19; v_gene: TRBV7-9; j_gene: TRBJ1-2; CDR3aa: CASSPLTGLKGRAWYGYTF; CDR3nt: TGTGCCAGCAGCCCCCTGACAGGGCTTAAAGGGCGAGCGTGGTATGGCTACACCTTC
d_gene: NA; len: 13; v_gene: TRBV9; j_gene: TRBJ2-5; CDR3aa: CASSVGIQETQYF; CDR3nt: TGTGCCAGCAGCGTCGGGATCCAAGAGACCCAGTACTTC
d_gene: TRBD2; len: 15; v_gene: TRBV2; j_gene: TRBJ2-7; CDR3aa: CASSKGLAGTYEQYF; CDR3nt: TGTGCCAGCAGTAAGGGACTAGCGGGGACCTACGAGCAGTACTTC
d_gene: NA; len: 16; v_gene: TRBV9; j_gene: TRBJ2-5; CDR3aa: CASSVVGGFGEETQYF; CDR3nt: TGTGCCAGCAGCGTAGTCGGGGGTTTTGGGGAAGAGACCCAGTACTTC
d_gene: NA; len: 12; v_gene: TRBV2; j_gene: TRBJ1-2; CDR3aa: CASSEAREGYTF; CDR3nt: TGTGCCAGCAGTGAAGCGAGGGAAGGCTACACCTTC
d_gene: NA; len: 10; v_gene: TRBV20-1; j_gene: TRBJ2-3; CDR3aa: CRQAGGTQYF; CDR3nt: TGCAGGCAAGCCGGGGGTACGCAGTATTTT
d_gene: NA; len: 14; v_gene: TRBV25-1; j_gene: TRBJ1-1; CDR3aa: CASSEEGSDTEAFF; CDR3nt: TGTGCCAGCAGTGAGGAGGGATCAGACACTGAAGCTTTCTTT
d_gene: NA; len: 14; v_gene: TRBV30; j_gene: TRBJ1-4; CDR3aa: CAWQRGTTNEKLFF; CDR3nt: TGTGCCTGGCAAAGGGGGACAACTAATGAAAAACTGTTTTTT
d_gene: NA; len: 14; v_gene: TRBV7-2; j_gene: TRBJ1-2; CDR3aa: CASSLARAAYGYTF; CDR3nt: TGTGCCAGCAGCTTAGCGCGGGCAGCGTATGGCTACACCTTC
d_gene: NA; len: 14; v_gene: TRBV11-2; j_gene: TRBJ1-5; CDR3aa: CASSSGISNQPQHF; CDR3nt: TGTGCCAGCAGCTCAGGGATTAGCAACCAGCCCCAGCATTTT
d_gene: NA; len: 15; v_gene: TRBV11-3; j_gene: TRBJ1-1; CDR3aa: CASSSQTAMNTEAFF; CDR3nt: TGTGCCAGCAGCTCACAGACAGCAATGAACACTGAAGCTTTCTTT
d_gene: NA; len: 14; v_gene: TRBV6-5; j_gene: TRBJ1-2; CDR3aa: CASSYSYRQDGYTF; CDR3nt: TGTGCCAGCAGTTACTCTTACAGGCAGGATGGCTACACCTTC
d_gene: NA; len: 13; v_gene: TRBV4-1; j_gene: TRBJ2-7; CDR3aa: CASSQDGRYEQYF; CDR3nt: TGCGCCAGCAGCCAAGATGGCCGCTACGAGCAGTACTTC
d_gene: NA; len: 16; v_gene: TRBV4-1; j_gene: TRBJ1-2; CDR3aa: CASRQAPGGAGYGYTF; CDR3nt: TGCGCCAGCAGACAGGCCCCTGGGGGGGCAGGCTATGGCTACACCTTC
d_gene: TRBD2; len: 14; v_gene: TRBV10-3; j_gene: TRBJ2-7; CDR3aa: CAIQGSGSLYEQYF; CDR3nt: TGTGCCATCCAAGGAAGCGGGAGTCTATATGAGCAGTACTTC